These 32 T cell receptor beta chains were all obtained from the same sample, sequenced in a study of blood T cell repertoires in COVID-19 (dated by TCRdb to 2018 to 2021). The library was made by the immunoSEQ multiplex PCR assay. TCRdb limited this immuneACCESS table to in-frame rearrangements with V and J called. A share of clones is missing; checked studies link under half to unresolved V genes, and the rest is unexplained. In this sample the table shows around 330,000 clones, 70% to 90% of which occur a single time. Together, the top ten hold approximately 1.6% of the sample. Sequencing was carried out using peripheral blood. Every receptor here comes from a woman in her thirties with COVID-19, enrolled during active disease.

This chain joins TRBV27 and TRBJ2-1; possibly TRBD1 for D (6 bases). Germline CDR1 reads MNHEY; CDR2 reads SMNVEV (reference sequence). The CDR3 length is 14 residues. V was clipped by 10 bases and J by 6 bases, with 19 bases between them. CDR3 protein: CAIPQGSSCNEQFF. In DNA form, the CDR3 reads TGTGCCATCCCACAGGGTAGCTCATGCAATGAGCAGTTCTTC.

The chain has TRBV3-1 (or the pseudogene TRBV3-2) and TRBJ1-2, with 8 bases fitting TRBD1. Germline assignment: CDR1 LGHDT and CDR2 YNNKEL (reference sequence). The CDR3 runs to 14 residues. V was clipped by 0 bases and J by 8 bases; unmatched bases: 5. CDR3 coding DNA: TGTGCCAGCAGCCAAGAAGGGGACAGGAGGGGCTACACCTTC. It codes for CASSQEGDRRGYTF.

The chain recombines TRBV5-8 with TRBJ2-7; D is perhaps TRBD2 (5 bases). Germline assignment: CDR1 SGHTS and CDR2 YDEGEE. Trimming removed 4 bases from V and 4 bases from J, with 9 bases in between. CDR3 size: 12 residues. CDR3 loop: CASSRLKYEQYV. For the CDR3, the DNA is TGTGCCAGCAGCCGACTAAAATACGAGCAGTACGTC.

The rearrangement links TRBV5-6 to TRBJ1-4, with D possibly being TRBD1 (6 bases). This CDR3 is 17 amino acids long. V lost 4 bases, J lost 3 bases, and 19 bases lay in between. Germline-derived CDR1 and CDR2 are SGHDT and YYEEEE. CDR3 amino acids: CASSIVPGHFSNEKLFF. CDR3 in DNA: TGTGCCAGCAGCATAGTCCCGGGACATTTTTCTAATGAAAAACTGTTTTTT. Combining the CDR3 with reference TRBV5-6 and TRBJ1-4 gives the whole variable domain DAGVTQSPTHLIKTRGQQVTLRCSPKSGHDTVSWYQQALGQGPQFIFQYYEEEERQRGNFPDRFSGHQFPNYSSELNVNALLLGDSALYLCASSIVPGHFSNEKLFFGSGTQLSVL.

The chain uses TRBV7-3 and TRBJ2-1; the match to TRBD2 covers 12 bases. The V and J ends lost 4 bases and 7 bases, in that order; junction bases with no gene match: 5. Germline-derived CDR1 and CDR2 are SGHTA and FQGTGA. CDR3 length equals 15 residues. The chain's CDR3 is CASSSSLAGGNEQFF. CDR3 DNA sequence: TGTGCCAGCAGCTCCTCCCTAGCGGGGGGGAATGAGCAGTTCTTC. Based on the CDR3 plus reference TRBV7-3 and TRBJ2-1, the full variable domain is GAGVSQTPSNKVTEKGKYVELRCDPISGHTALYWYRQSLGQGPEFLIYFQGTGAADDSGLPNDRFFAVRPEGSVSTLKIQRTERGDSAVYLCASSSSLAGGNEQFFGPGTRLTVL.

The chain carries TRBV5-4 and TRBJ2-1, with 12 nucleotides matching TRBD2. The CDR3 is made up of 16 amino acids. The germline V gene encodes CDR1 SGHNT and CDR2 YYREEE (reference sequence). V lost 0 bases, J lost 8 bases, and 6 bases stayed unmatched. Written as DNA, the CDR3 is TGTGCCAGCAGCTTGGAATCTAGCGGGGGGGCCTATGAGCAGTTCTTC. It yields the protein CASSLESSGGAYEQFF.

The chain is built from TRBV3-1 (or the pseudogene TRBV3-2) and TRBJ1-1, with TRBD1 identical over 7 bases. Germline V gene data show CDR1 as LGHDT and CDR2 as YNNKEL (reference sequence). The V gene end was trimmed by 0 bases and the J gene end by 8 bases; junction bases not matched to a gene: 6. The CDR3 loop spans 14 amino acids. CDR3 DNA: TGTGCCAGCAGCCAAGATAACAGGGGAGGCGAAGCTTTCTTT. This encodes CASSQDNRGGEAFF.

V gene TRBV9 combines with J gene TRBJ1-1; tentatively, D is TRBD1 (5 bases). V lost 3 bases and J lost 5, with 11 bases in between. Germline assignment: CDR1 SGDLS and CDR2 YYNGEE. CDR3 length: 13 amino acids. The CDR3 region is CASSDDGGTEAFF. The CDR3 bases are TGTGCCAGCAGCGACGACGGGGGGACTGAAGCTTTCTTT.

This chain uses TRBV10-3 with TRBJ2-7; D perhaps matches TRBD1 (7 bases). Trimming pared 10 bases from V and 3 bases from J, leaving 16 bases between. The germline gives CDR1 ENHRY, CDR2 SYGVKD. The CDR3 has 13 amino acids. The CDR3 DNA is TGTGCCACCGCGGGGCCAGGGGGCTACGAGCAGTACGTC. It is translated as CATAGPGGYEQYV.

The sample holds one count of this clone. This chain connects TRBV2 to TRBJ1-6; 9 nucleotides line up with TRBD1. Trimming at V came to 4 bases and at J to 11 bases, leaving 6 bases not matched to a gene. The CDR3 consists of 14 residues. Germline V gives CDR1 SNHLY, CDR2 FYNNEI. The CDR3 sequence is CASSGTGGATPLHF. In DNA, the CDR3 is TGTGCCAGCAGTGGTACAGGGGGCGCAACACCCCTCCACTTT.

The chain is built from TRBV6-2 or TRBV6-3 and TRBJ1-1, with D possibly TRBD1 on 6 matching bases. The CDR3 totals 14 residues. Germline CDR1 is MNHEY and CDR2 is SVGEGT. Trimming cost V 6 bases and J 7 bases, with 18 bases left between them. The CDR3 is CASSPRGARSEAFF. The DNA for the CDR3 is TGTGCCAGCAGCCCCCGGGGGGCCAGGAGTGAAGCTTTCTTT.

The chain combines TRBV2 with TRBJ2-1; D might be TRBD2 (7 bases). The CDR3 covers 15 residues. V was cut by 6 bases and J by 4 bases, with 16 bases left in between. From germline, CDR1 is SNHLY and CDR2 FYNNEI. This chain's CDR3 is CASRRGGTAYNEQFF. CDR3 in DNA: TGTGCCAGCAGGAGGGGGGGCACCGCATACAATGAGCAGTTCTTC.

This clone appeared once. The V call is TRBV2, the J call TRBJ1-4, with 9 bases that match TRBD1. This CDR3 is 13 amino acids long. The junction had 5 bases not matched to a gene; V was cut back by 10 bases and J by 5 bases. Germline V gene data show CDR1 as SNHLY and CDR2 as FYNNEI. CDR3 residues: CAIATGGNEKLFF. CDR3 DNA: TGTGCCATCGCGACAGGGGGAAATGAAAAACTGTTTTTT.

This chain joins TRBV3-1 (or the pseudogene TRBV3-2) and TRBJ1-1, with D tentatively TRBD1 (5 bases). Deletions cut 7 bases from V and 7 bases from J, with 16 bases between. This CDR3 is built from 13 residues. Germline CDR1 and CDR2: LGHDT and YNNKEL (reference sequence). This CDR3 is CASTSGQYGEAFF. The CDR3 nucleotides read TGTGCCAGCACCTCAGGGCAGTATGGTGAAGCTTTCTTT.

The chain has TRBV7-9 and TRBJ1-1; 8 bases agree with TRBD1. Germline CDR1 reads SEHNR; CDR2 reads FQNEAQ (reference sequence). The junction had 2 bases not matched to a gene; V was cut back by 4 bases and J by 4 bases. The CDR3 has 13 amino acids. This CDR3 is CASSSDRATEAFF. CDR3 bases: TGTGCCAGCAGCTCGGACAGGGCCACTGAAGCTTTCTTT.

This clone was recorded only once. The V gene is TRBV11-2, the J gene TRBJ2-7; a possible D gene is TRBD2 (7 bases). Germline CDR1 is SGHAT and CDR2 is FQNNGV. V was cut by 5 bases and J by 1 base, with 15 bases left in between. The CDR3 is 15 residues long. In DNA form, the CDR3 reads TGTGCCAGCAGCGCGGGGGCGGGGCTGTCCTACGAGCAGTACTTC. It codes for CASSAGAGLSYEQYF.

The J gene is TRBJ1-2, the V gene TRBV21-1; the D call TRBD1 from the table was never checked on the DNA. TRBV21-1 is a pseudogene segment. This CDR3 has 13 residues. CDR3 sequence reads: CASRIYRAKDYTF. CDR3 nucleotides: TGTGCCAGCAGGATATACAGGGCCAAGGACTACACCTTC.

The V and J genes are TRBV18 and TRBJ1-4; 7 positions agree with TRBD1. The V gene's germline CDR1 is KGHSH and CDR2 LQKENI. CDR3 length: 15 residues. V lost 3 bases and J lost 8; bases outside the gene matches: 9. The DNA for the CDR3 is TGTGCCAGCTCACCGGGACAGCTAGTGACGGAAAAACTGTTTTTT. It yields the protein CASSPGQLVTEKLFF.

The genes are TRBV18 and TRBJ1-1; the D is unclear. This CDR3 spans 15 amino acids. Germline CDR1 is KGHSH and CDR2 is LQKENI. V lost 3 bases and J lost 7, with 18 bases in between. Here the CDR3 reads CASSPLPTNRVEAFF. CDR3 DNA sequence: TGTGCCAGCTCACCTCTTCCGACAAATCGAGTTGAAGCTTTCTTT.

This sequence joins TRBV19 and TRBJ1-1; D ambiguous. Germline CDR1 and CDR2: LNHDA and SQIVND (reference sequence). V lost 6 bases, J lost 5 bases, and 13 bases lay in between. This CDR3 region has 13 residues. DNA of the CDR3: TGTGCCAGTAGGAAAGAGGGAGGAACTGAAGCTTTCTTT. It translates to CASRKEGGTEAFF.

The J gene is TRBJ1-2, the V gene TRBV5-5; 7 positions agree with TRBD1. With V trimmed by 2 bases and J by 7 bases, 2 bases remained unmatched. Germline CDR1 reads SGHKS; CDR2 reads YYEKEE (reference sequence). The CDR3 is 12 residues long. As DNA, the CDR3 is TGTGCCAGCAGCTTAGGGGGCTTTGGCTACACCTTC. Amino acids: CASSLGGFGYTF.

CDR3 protein: CASSLVGEAYGYTF. The CDR3 DNA follows: TGTGCCAGCAGCTTAGTGGGAGAGGCCTATGGCTACACCTTC. This chain links TRBV7-9 with TRBJ1-2; D gene uncertain. This CDR3 comprises 14 residues. V lost 1 base, J lost 4 bases, and 10 bases lay in between. Germline CDR1 and CDR2: SEHNR and FQNEAQ (reference sequence). The entire variable domain, with the rest obtained from reference TRBV7-9 and TRBJ1-2, is as follows: DTGVSQNPRHKITKRGQNVTFRCDPISEHNRLYWYRQTLGQGPEFLTYFQNEAQLEKSRLLSDRFSAERPKGSFSTLEIQRTEQGDSAMYLCASSLVGEAYGYTFGSGTRLTVV.

V is TRBV6-4 and J is TRBJ1-4, with TRBD1 as a possible D gene (6 bases). CDR1 is MRHNA, CDR2 SNTAGT, per germline. The V end lost 3 bases, the J end lost 4 bases, and 15 bases lay between the germline ends. The length of the CDR3 is 16 residues. CDR3 sequence reads: CASSECNRTDNEKLFF. The CDR3, as DNA: TGTGCCAGCAGTGAGTGTAATCGGACAGATAATGAAAAACTGTTTTTT.

The chain carries TRBV7-9 and TRBJ2-3; D is unresolved. Trimming left V 5 bases short and J 5 bases short, with 8 bases between. CDR1 and CDR2 from the germline V gene are SEHNR and FQNEAQ (reference sequence). The CDR3 has 12 residues. The DNA of the CDR3 is TGTGCCAGCAGCGTCACGGGAGATACGCAGTATTTT. Amino acids: CASSVTGDTQYF.

This chain uses TRBV18 with TRBJ1-1; D is perhaps TRBD1 (6 bases). CDR3 length: 14 amino acids. Trimming removed 4 bases from V and 5 bases from J, with 14 bases in between. Germline V gene lookup returns CDR1 KGHSH and CDR2 LQKENI. CDR3 protein: CASSQYRVGTEAFF. CDR3 bases: TGTGCCAGCTCACAATACAGGGTGGGAACTGAAGCTTTCTTT.

The rearrangement links TRBV10-1 to TRBJ2-1; D uncertain. Germline V CDR1 and CDR2: WNHNN, SYGVQD (reference sequence). CDR3 size: 15 residues. V lost 4 bases to trimming and J lost 1 base, with 11 bases between them. CDR3 region: CASSGAGVSYNEQFF. The DNA for the CDR3 is TGCGCCAGCAGTGGGGCAGGTGTGTCCTACAATGAGCAGTTCTTC.

The genes are TRBV2 and TRBJ2-2; a weak D match, TRBD1 (6 bases). This CDR3 comprises 13 residues. V was cut by 8 bases and J by 2 bases, with 9 bases left in between. Germline CDR1 and CDR2: SNHLY and FYNNEI. The CDR3 DNA reads TGTGCCAGCCAGGGACAAAACACCGGGGAGCTGTTTTTT. Protein product: CASQGQNTGELFF. Full variable domain (rest looked up from reference TRBV2 and TRBJ2-2): EPEVTQTPSHQVTQMGQEVILRCVPISNHLYFYWYRQILGQKVEFLVSFYNNEISEKSEIFDDQFSVERPDGSNFTLKIRSTKLEDSAMYFCASQGQNTGELFFGEGSRLTVL.

The chain has TRBV4-2 and TRBJ2-1; 11 bases map to TRBD2. Trimming at V came to 7 bases and at J to 7 bases, leaving 9 bases not matched to a gene. CDR3 length equals 15 residues. Germline V gene sequence: CDR1 LGHNA, CDR2 YNFKEQ. The CDR3 sequence is CASNTPTSGVNEQFF. CDR3 sequence (DNA): TGTGCCAGCAACACTCCGACTAGCGGGGTGAATGAGCAGTTCTTC.

The chain couples TRBV27 to TRBJ2-1; 11 bases align to TRBD2. Germline CDR1 and CDR2: MNHEY and SMNVEV (reference sequence). The trim removed 6 bases at V and 9 bases at J, leaving 10 bases unmatched. This CDR3 is 15 amino acids long. CDR3 in amino acids: CASRYIAGGPSEQFF. In nucleotides, the CDR3 is TGTGCCAGCAGGTATATAGCGGGGGGGCCGTCTGAGCAGTTCTTC.

This chain joins TRBV21-1 and TRBJ1-6; the D segment call TRBD1 is taken from the table without a DNA check. TRBV21-1 is given as a pseudogene. The CDR3 runs to 14 residues. CDR3 amino acids: CARRPGQENSPLHF. The CDR3 region has the DNA TGTGCCAGGCGTCCGGGACAGGAGAATTCACCCCTCCACTTT.

This clone has a single count. The chain recombines TRBV13 with TRBJ2-3; 14 bases match TRBD2. Per germline, CDR1 PRHDT and CDR2 FYEKMQ (reference sequence). V lost 5 bases to trimming and J lost 10 bases; unmatched junction nucleotides: 14. CDR3 length: 17 amino acids. The CDR3 nucleotides read TGTGCCAGCAGCCCCGAAGGACTAGCGGGGGGCCGAGGGCCGCAGTATTTT. Protein sequence: CASSPEGLAGGRGPQYF.

In this sample, this clone turned up once. The chain employs TRBV4-1 and TRBJ1-6, with 8 nucleotides matching TRBD1. Germline-derived CDR1 and CDR2 are MGHRA and YSYEKL. This CDR3 region has 17 residues. V was pared by 4 bases and J by 0 bases, with 5 bases of the junction left unmatched. This CDR3 reads CASSPGQGSSYNSPLHF. For the CDR3, the DNA is TGCGCCAGCAGCCCCGGACAGGGCAGCTCCTATAATTCACCCCTCCACTTT.